This is a list of T cell receptor beta chains from one sample in a study of shared clonotypes between healthy human individuals. Repertoires were generated with immunoSEQ multiplex PCR, while TCRdb's copy carries only in-frame clones and drops some. The sample carries more than 400,000 clones, approximately 95% recorded once. The sample taken for sequencing was naive CD4+ T cells sorted from blood. These receptors came from a woman younger than 45 in good health. Each CDR3 is given with its conserved first and last residue. The D gene is left open where the match is weak. Expanded clones are given a class, and other clones once, few, many or no size at all.

j_call d_call clone_size v_call cdr3_nt cdr3_aa
TRBJ2-5 NA NA TRBV6-5 TGTGCCAGCAGTAGGGGACGGTTGGGCCAAGAGACCCAGTACTTC CASSRGRLGQETQYF
TRBJ1-4 NA NA TRBV10-2 TGCGCCAGCAGTGAGTATAGTACAGGCCGCGAAAAACTGTTTTTT CASSEYSTGREKLFF
TRBJ2-1 TRBD1 NA TRBV11-2 TGTGCCAGCAGCTTAGAGGGGACAGTTTTAATCGCCCAAAGTCGGGAGCAGTTCTTC CASSLEGTVLIAQSREQFF
TRBJ2-1 NA once TRBV7-8 TGTGCCAGCAGCCCCAGGGGTTCCTACAATGAGCAGTTCTTC CASSPRGSYNEQFF
TRBJ2-7 NA NA TRBV4-2 TGTGCCAGCAGCCGGGACGCGGGGAACTCCTACGAGCAGTACTTC CASSRDAGNSYEQYF
TRBJ1-2 NA NA TRBV28 TGTGCCAGCAGCCCCCCCCAAGCCGATGGCTACACCTTC CASSPPQADGYTF
TRBJ2-1 NA NA TRBV5-1 TGCGCCAGCAGGCGGGGAGCGCCCGGGTCTTACAATGAGCAGTTCTTC CASRRGAPGSYNEQFF
TRBJ2-2 TRBD2 NA TRBV9 TGTGCCAGCAGCGTAGAGGTGACTAGCGCCACCGGGGAGCTGTTTTTT CASSVEVTSATGELFF
TRBJ2-7 TRBD1 NA TRBV18 TGTGCCAGCTCACGACAGGGGGCCACCTACGAGCAGTACTTC CASSRQGATYEQYF
TRBJ2-3 NA NA TRBV6-5 TGTGCCAGCAGTTACCTGGGCACCGTCACAGATACGCAGTATTTT CASSYLGTVTDTQYF
TRBJ1-2 NA NA TRBV28 TGTGCCAGCAGTCAACAACAAGGGGGACTTTATGGCTACACCTTC CASSQQQGGLYGYTF
TRBJ2-7 TRBD2 NA TRBV7-3 TGTGCCAGCAGCCCATTGGACACTAGCGGGCGTTGCTCCTACGAGCAGTACTTC CASSPLDTSGRCSYEQYF
TRBJ1-2 NA NA TRBV5-1 TGCGCCAGCAGCTTGGGCCCAGGGTCGAATGGCTACACCTTC CASSLGPGSNGYTF
TRBJ2-7 TRBD1 NA TRBV19 TGTGCCAGTAGTAATCCCGGGACAGGGACCTACGAGCAGTACTTC CASSNPGTGTYEQYF
TRBJ2-3 NA NA TRBV28 TGTGCCAGCAGTTTCGGGGGCACAGATACGCAGTATTTT CASSFGGTDTQYF
TRBJ1-1 TRBD1 NA TRBV29-1 TGCAGCCTGTCAGGGGGCGAGGACACTGAAGCTTTCTTT CSLSGGEDTEAFF
TRBJ2-3 NA NA TRBV19 TGTGCCAGTAGCCGCCGTGGGGATACGCAGTATTTT CASSRRGDTQYF
TRBJ1-1 NA NA TRBV29-1 TGCAGCGTCGCGGGCTCCTACACTGAAGCTTTCTTT CSVAGSYTEAFF
TRBJ2-5 TRBD2 NA TRBV5-4 TGTGCCAGCAGCAAAGGACTAGCGGGCCAAGAGACCCAGTACTTC CASSKGLAGQETQYF
TRBJ1-6 NA NA TRBV27 TGTGCCAGCGCTAGCTCCTATAATTCACCCCTCCACTTT CASASSYNSPLHF
TRBJ1-5 NA NA TRBV11-2 TGTGCCAGCAGCTTATCGGGTCCAACCGGTCAGCCCCAGCATTTT CASSLSGPTGQPQHF
TRBJ1-1 NA NA TRBV6-1 TGTGCCAGCAGGAAAACTGACATCCCGAACACTGAAGCTTTCTTT CASRKTDIPNTEAFF
TRBJ2-5 NA NA TRBV4-1 TGCGCCAGCAGCTCGGGACCGCAAGAGACCCAGTACTTC CASSSGPQETQYF
TRBJ2-2 NA NA TRBV28 TGTGCCAGCAGTTACAATCCGGGACCCTGGCTGTTTTTT CASSYNPGPWLFF
TRBJ2-1 NA NA TRBV2 TGTGCCAGCAGTGACTGGGTCAATGAGCAGTTCTTC CASSDWVNEQFF
TRBJ1-2 NA NA TRBV28 TGTGCCAGCAGTCCCCCCAATAGGGGGAGAGGCTACACCTTC CASSPPNRGRGYTF
TRBJ2-7 NA NA TRBV28 TGTGCCAGCAGTTTTCGGGACCCCCTCGATTTC CASSFRDPLDF
TRBJ1-1 NA NA TRBV21-1 TGTGCCAGCAGCTCGCCGAGCCGGGACAGGAAGGGGGGCATGAACACTGAAGCTTTCTTT CASSSPSRDRKGGMNTEAFF
TRBJ2-7 TRBD2 NA TRBV5-1 TGCGCCAGCAGCTTGACTAGCGGGAGACGGGACGAGCAGTACTTC CASSLTSGRRDEQYF
TRBJ1-5 TRBD1 NA TRBV6-6 TGTGCCAGCAGGTACGAACAGGGGGCCGGTCAGCCCCAGCATTTT CASRYEQGAGQPQHF
TRBJ1-5 TRBD1 NA TRBV6-1 TGTGCCAGCAGTGATCCCCCGGGACAGGCCACCCCCGGTGGTCAGCCCCAGCATTTT CASSDPPGQATPGGQPQHF
TRBJ2-7 NA NA TRBV6-1 TGTGCCAGCAGATTTTGGGGAAACTACGAGCAGTACTTC CASRFWGNYEQYF
TRBJ1-2 NA NA TRBV19 TGTGCCAGTAGTAACTACGGTGGCTACACCTTC CASSNYGGYTF
TRBJ2-5 TRBD1 NA TRBV6-7 TGTGCCAGCAGTAAGACAGGGGGCCTGAAAGAGACCCAGTACTTC CASSKTGGLKETQYF
TRBJ2-3 TRBD2 NA TRBV5-6 TGTGCCAGCAGCTTGGTATCCGGGACTATCGGCACAGATACGCAGTATTTT CASSLVSGTIGTDTQYF
TRBJ1-1 NA NA TRBV19 TGTGCCAGTAGGGATTCGGTGAACACTGAAGCTTTCTTT CASRDSVNTEAFF
TRBJ2-7 NA NA TRBV5-1 TGCGCCAGCAGCTTGGGACAGCTAAGCTCCTACGAGCAGTACTTC CASSLGQLSSYEQYF
TRBJ2-5 NA NA TRBV19 TGTCGGGCTTGGGAGACCCAGTACTTC CRAWETQYF
TRBJ2-5 NA NA TRBV2 TGTGCCAGCAGTTTGACCAGGCAATACGAAGAGACCCAGTACTTC CASSLTRQYEETQYF
TRBJ2-3 NA NA TRBV10-3 TGTGCCGCCCTTGGGACTTTGACAGATACGCAGTATTTT CAALGTLTDTQYF
TRBJ2-7 TRBD1 NA TRBV6-1 TGTGCCAGCAGTAGCCGGGACAGGGCCCCCGGCGAGCAGTACTTC CASSSRDRAPGEQYF